A selection of T cell receptor beta chains follows, all from one sample in a study of untreated major depressive disorder. Sequencing was performed with immunoSEQ multiplex PCR; in TCRdb, only in-frame clones are kept and a portion is missing. The sample gives about 21,000 clones, 89% of which show up once; about 0.52% is in the top ten. Sample: CD4+ T cells from PBMCs. These receptors were collected from a woman aged 40 to 50 in good health. Both conserved end residues are part of each CDR3. The D gene is left open where the match is weak. Only part of the rows carry a size: once, few, many, or a class if the clone is expanded.

abundance	j_gene	v_gene	len	d_gene	CDR3aa	CDR3nt
-	TRBJ2-5	TRBV7-8	12	-	CASSNGGETQYF	TGTGCCAGCAGCAACGGAGGCGAGACCCAGTACTTC
-	TRBJ2-2	TRBV5-1	15	-	CASSLFTSLAGELFF	TGCGCCAGCAGCTTGTTCACCAGCCTGGCCGGGGAGCTGTTTTTT
once	TRBJ2-5	TRBV5-1	14	-	CASSPVDGQETQYF	TGCGCCAGCAGCCCAGTCGACGGCCAAGAGACCCAGTACTTC
few	TRBJ1-5	TRBV5-8	12	-	CASTGLNQPQHF	TGTGCCAGCACCGGACTCAATCAGCCCCAGCATTTT
once	TRBJ2-5	TRBV9	15	TRBD2	CASSAQTSDQETQYF	TGTGCCAGCAGCGCCCAAACTAGCGACCAAGAGACCCAGTACTTC
-	TRBJ2-5	TRBV7-9	15	-	CASSLLALRQETQYF	TGTGCCAGCAGCTTGTTGGCGTTAAGACAAGAGACCCAGTACTTC
-	TRBJ1-5	TRBV19	17	-	CASSIDPTVMTYQPQHF	TGTGCCAGTAGTATAGATCCCACCGTCATGACGTATCAGCCCCAGCATTTT
-	TRBJ2-7	TRBV9	13	-	CASSPGGGYEQYF	TGTGCCAGCAGCCCAGGAGGGGGCTACGAGCAGTACTTC
once	TRBJ1-3	TRBV19	17	TRBD1	CASRMVGTGLSGNTIYF	TGTGCCAGTAGAATGGTCGGGACAGGACTCTCTGGAAACACCATATATTTT
-	TRBJ2-7	TRBV4-1	13	-	CASSLQGNYEQYF	TGCGCCAGCAGCTTACAGGGAAACTACGAGCAGTACTTC
-	TRBJ1-4	TRBV7-2	17	TRBD1	CASSQPPPGGRDEKLFF	TGTGCCAGCAGCCAGCCCCCCCCAGGGGGACGGGATGAAAAACTGTTTTTT
once	TRBJ2-5	TRBV4-1	15	-	CASSLMDSKGETQYF	TGCGCCAGCAGCCTAATGGACAGCAAGGGGGAGACCCAGTACTTC
-	TRBJ2-1	TRBV5-1	15	TRBD2	CASSLDSGSFNEQFF	TGCGCCAGCAGCTTGGATAGCGGGAGCTTCAATGAGCAGTTCTTC
-	TRBJ1-2	TRBV6-1	16	TRBD1	CASSDAPGQGSRGYTF	TGTGCCAGCAGTGACGCCCCTGGACAGGGGTCGAGGGGCTACACCTTC
-	TRBJ1-5	TRBV28	15	-	CASSSLRTGPQPQHF	TGTGCCAGCAGTTCTCTACGTACAGGGCCTCAGCCCCAGCATTTT
once	TRBJ2-2	TRBV30	16	-	CAWSQRRATNTGELFF	TGTGCCTGGAGTCAGCGCCGGGCTACGAACACCGGGGAGCTGTTTTTT
-	TRBJ1-2	TRBV5-4	13	-	CASSLGGAGGYTF	TGTGCCAGCAGCTTGGGGGGCGCCGGTGGCTACACCTTC
-	TRBJ2-4	TRBV11-2	18	TRBD1	CASSLDPRGSLAKNIQYF	TGTGCCAGCAGCTTAGATCCCAGGGGGAGCCTAGCCAAAAACATTCAGTACTTC
-	TRBJ2-3	TRBV5-6	14	-	CASSPEGQTDTQYF	TGTGCCAGCAGCCCGGAAGGACAGACAGATACGCAGTATTTT
few	TRBJ1-4	TRBV6-1	14	-	CASRRTAGGEKLFF	TGTGCCAGCAGGCGGACGGCGGGAGGCGAAAAACTGTTTTTT
-	TRBJ1-2	TRBV19	15	-	CASKTMAASNYGYTF	TGTGCCAGTAAAACCATGGCGGCTAGTAACTATGGCTACACCTTC
-	TRBJ1-1	TRBV7-2	15	-	CASSDTTAPRGEAFF	TGTGCCAGCAGCGATACGACAGCCCCCCGCGGTGAAGCTTTCTTT
-	TRBJ1-2	TRBV10-3	12	-	CAIMGLGRGYTF	TGTGCCATCATGGGTTTAGGGCGGGGCTACACCTTC
-	TRBJ2-2	TRBV11-3	15	-	CASSKSPEPTGELFF	TGTGCCAGCAGCAAATCCCCTGAGCCCACCGGGGAGCTGTTTTTT
-	TRBJ1-2	TRBV10-3	15	TRBD1	CAISESGRTGGGYTF	TGTGCCATCAGTGAGTCGGGGAGGACAGGGGGTGGCTACACCTTC
-	TRBJ1-1	TRBV2	12	-	CASSVWSSYGFF	TGTGCCAGCAGTGTCTGGTCCAGTTACGGATTCTTT
-	TRBJ2-7	TRBV28	13	-	CASSSDSTYEQYF	TGTGCCAGCAGTTCCGATTCAACCTACGAGCAGTACTTC
few	TRBJ1-4	TRBV10-3	14	-	CAISDRQGIEKLFF	TGTGCCATCAGTGACCGGCAGGGAATCGAAAAACTGTTTTTT
-	TRBJ1-5	TRBV19	16	-	CASRLRAGVENQPQHF	TGTGCCAGTAGACTCCGGGCGGGGGTCGAAAATCAGCCCCAGCATTTT
few	TRBJ1-1	TRBV4-1	15	-	CASSNLRGRGGEAFF	TGCGCCAGCAGCAACCTTCGGGGTAGGGGAGGTGAAGCTTTCTTT
-	TRBJ1-1	TRBV6-4	13	-	CASSLTENTEAFF	TGTGCCAGCAGCCTCACAGAGAACACTGAAGCTTTCTTT
-	TRBJ1-5	TRBV28	17	-	CASSSQGRFYSNQPQHF	TGTGCCAGCAGTTCCCAGGGACGTTTTTATAGCAATCAGCCCCAGCATTTT
-	TRBJ1-5	TRBV28	14	-	CASSLIHSNQPQHF	TGTGCCAGCAGTTTGATACATAGCAATCAGCCCCAGCATTTT
-	TRBJ2-1	TRBV10-2	15	TRBD1	CASSSRDRGFSEQFF	TGCGCCAGCAGCTCCCGGGACAGGGGTTTCAGTGAGCAGTTCTTC
-	TRBJ2-5	TRBV15	17	-	CATSRGGVGGYQETQYF	TGTGCCACCAGCAGAGGGGGAGTGGGCGGGTACCAAGAGACCCAGTACTTC
-	TRBJ2-3	TRBV11-3	18	-	CASSERPTGTRETDTQYF	TGTGCCAGCAGCGAGCGACCAACAGGAACGAGGGAGACAGATACGCAGTATTTT
-	TRBJ1-1	TRBV2	13	-	CASRNSLNTEAFF	TGTGCCAGCCGTAACAGCCTGAACACTGAAGCTTTCTTT
once	TRBJ1-1	TRBV4-3	21	-	CASSQDPKSFFGGSGNTEAFF	TGCGCCAGCAGCCAAGATCCCAAGAGTTTTTTCGGGGGGTCGGGGAACACTGAAGCTTTCTTT
-	TRBJ2-1	TRBV18	17	TRBD1	CASSPNRDRGRYNEQFF	TGTGCCAGCTCACCGAACCGGGACAGGGGTCGGTACAATGAGCAGTTCTTC
-	TRBJ2-7	TRBV7-2	12	-	CASSLSSYEQYF	TGTGCCAGCAGCCTGAGCTCCTACGAGCAGTACTTC
once	TRBJ2-1	TRBV30	14	-	CAWSFGGSLREQFF	TGTGCCTGGAGTTTCGGAGGATCGTTGCGAGAGCAGTTCTTC
-	TRBJ2-3	TRBV27	14	TRBD2	CATSTSGGVRTQYF	TGTGCCACTTCGACTAGCGGGGGGGTCCGTACGCAGTATTTT
once	TRBJ2-5	TRBV5-6	14	-	CASSFGTSSGTQYF	TGTGCCAGCAGCTTCGGGACATCCTCAGGGACCCAGTACTTC
-	TRBJ2-1	TRBV5-6	13	TRBD2	CASRAGRYNEQFF	TGTGCCAGCAGAGCGGGGCGGTACAATGAGCAGTTCTTC
-	TRBJ2-3	TRBV9	20	TRBD2	CASSVGASGQLPSSTDTQYF	TGTGCCAGCAGCGTAGGAGCTAGCGGGCAGCTACCTTCTAGCACAGATACGCAGTATTTT